The sequence of this T cell receptor beta chain was determined in a study of cytomegalovirus exposure and HLA in healthy donors. Background on the study: Within an early data release were 85 million or so unique TCRs drawn from HLA-typed donors. Findings of the study overall: Several V segments, TRBV6-2 and TRBV6-3 among them, could not be told apart and were dropped.

In the case of this clone: Its cognate antigen is unknown.

The primer mix had 60 Vbeta and 13 Jbeta primers. Generated by immunoSEQ multiplex PCR, the TCRdb table keeps only in-frame clones and is missing some. This table has about 140,000 clones, around 80% appearing once. V was trimmed by 2 bases and J by 4 bases, leaving 17 bases between them. The CDR3 contains 16 residues. Germline lookup yields CDR1 SGHTA and CDR2 FQGNSA. The chain combines TRBV7-2 with TRBJ2-5; maybe TRBD2 (6 bases). This receptor was identified in a woman in her sixties in good health and CMV-seropositive. Sequencing used PBMCs. The CDR3 sequence: CASSLYPGNGGETQYF. DNA for the CDR3: TGTGCCAGCAGCTTATATCCCGGGAACGGGGGAGAGACCCAGTACTTC.